Sequencing of this TCR beta chain was carried out in a study of read filtering for tumor transcriptome and immune sequencing. This clonotype has only a few counts. What it binds is not known. One base away lies a much larger clone, so this may be a sequencing read error. The CDR3 length is 16 residues. Germline assignment: CDR1 SGHAT and CDR2 FQNNGV. Trimming removed 1 base from V and 4 bases from J; junction bases left unmatched: 7. General study findings and limits: Correlation between methods rose after single-read clonotypes were removed.

Molecular barcoded adaptors covering alpha/delta and beta/gamma chains were used on roughly 400 ng RNA. TCRdb called the reads again in MiXCR, with one record for every CDR3 protein. This sample yields approximately 41,000 distinct CDR3 sequences, of which roughly 13% are seen a single time; around 28% belongs to the top ten. The clonotype originates from a donor at least 40 years old with multiple myeloma. The sequencing sample was made of a population of CD138-negative cells sorted from bone marrow. The rearrangement uses TRBV11-2 and TRBJ2-1; 7 nucleotides agree with TRBD2. The CDR3 protein is CASSLALAVAYNEQFF. The CDR3 DNA is TGTGCCAGCAGCTTAGCTCTAGCGGTAGCTTACAATGAGCAGTTCTTC.